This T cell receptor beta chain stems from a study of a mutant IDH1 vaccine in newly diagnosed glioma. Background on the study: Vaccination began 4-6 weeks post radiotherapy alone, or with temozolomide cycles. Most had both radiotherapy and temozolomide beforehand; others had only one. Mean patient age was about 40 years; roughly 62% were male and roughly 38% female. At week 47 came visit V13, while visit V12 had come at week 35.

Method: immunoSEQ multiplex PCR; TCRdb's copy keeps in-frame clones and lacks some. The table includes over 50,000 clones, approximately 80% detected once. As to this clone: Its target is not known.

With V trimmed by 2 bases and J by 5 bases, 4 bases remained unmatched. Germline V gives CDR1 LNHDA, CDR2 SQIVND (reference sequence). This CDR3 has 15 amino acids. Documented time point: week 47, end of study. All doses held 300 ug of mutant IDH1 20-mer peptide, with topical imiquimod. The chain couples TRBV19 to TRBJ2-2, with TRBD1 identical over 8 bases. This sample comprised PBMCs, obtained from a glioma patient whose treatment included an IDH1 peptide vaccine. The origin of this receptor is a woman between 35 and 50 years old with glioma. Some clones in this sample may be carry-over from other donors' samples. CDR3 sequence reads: CASSITGGWTGELFF. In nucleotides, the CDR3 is TGTGCCAGTAGTATAACAGGGGGATGGACCGGGGAGCTGTTTTTT.